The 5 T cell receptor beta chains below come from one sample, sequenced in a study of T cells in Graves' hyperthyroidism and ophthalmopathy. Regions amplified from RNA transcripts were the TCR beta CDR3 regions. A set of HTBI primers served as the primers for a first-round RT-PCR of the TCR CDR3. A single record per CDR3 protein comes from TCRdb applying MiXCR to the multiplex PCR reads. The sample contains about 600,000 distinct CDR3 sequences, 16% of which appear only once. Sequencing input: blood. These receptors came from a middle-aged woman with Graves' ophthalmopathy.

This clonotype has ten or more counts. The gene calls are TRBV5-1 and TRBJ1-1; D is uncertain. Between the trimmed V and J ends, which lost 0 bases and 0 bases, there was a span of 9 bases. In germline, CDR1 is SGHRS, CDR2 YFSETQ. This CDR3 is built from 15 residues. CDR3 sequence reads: CASSLGYGVNTEAFF. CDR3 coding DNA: TGCGCCAGCAGCTTGGGGTACGGAGTGAACACTGAAGCTTTCTTT.

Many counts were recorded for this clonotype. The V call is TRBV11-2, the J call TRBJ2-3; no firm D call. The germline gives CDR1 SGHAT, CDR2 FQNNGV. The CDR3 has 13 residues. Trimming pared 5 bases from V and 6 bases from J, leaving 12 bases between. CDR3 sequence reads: CASSQSMGDTQYF. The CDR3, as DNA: TGTGCCAGCAGCCAATCCATGGGGGATACGCAGTATTTT. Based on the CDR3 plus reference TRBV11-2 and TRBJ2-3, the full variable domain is EAGVAQSPRYKIIEKRQSVAFWCNPISGHATLYWYQQILGQGPKLLIQFQNNGVVDDSQLPKDRFSAERLKGVDSTLKIQPAKLEDSAVYLCASSQSMGDTQYFGPGTRLTVL.

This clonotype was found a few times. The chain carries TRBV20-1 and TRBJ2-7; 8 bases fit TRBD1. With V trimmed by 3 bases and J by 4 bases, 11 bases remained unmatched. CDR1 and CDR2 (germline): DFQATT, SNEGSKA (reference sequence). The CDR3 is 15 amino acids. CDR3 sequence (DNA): TGCAGTGCTAGTGGACAGGGAGGTTTTGCATACGAGCAGTACTTC. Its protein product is CSASGQGGFAYEQYF.

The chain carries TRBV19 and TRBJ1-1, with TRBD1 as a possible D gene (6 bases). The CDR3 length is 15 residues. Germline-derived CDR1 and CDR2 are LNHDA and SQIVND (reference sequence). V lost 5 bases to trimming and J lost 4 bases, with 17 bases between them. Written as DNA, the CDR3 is TGTGCCAGTAGTTTCTCCAGGGGCAGGGGCACTGAAGCTTTCTTT. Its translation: CASSFSRGRGTEAFF.

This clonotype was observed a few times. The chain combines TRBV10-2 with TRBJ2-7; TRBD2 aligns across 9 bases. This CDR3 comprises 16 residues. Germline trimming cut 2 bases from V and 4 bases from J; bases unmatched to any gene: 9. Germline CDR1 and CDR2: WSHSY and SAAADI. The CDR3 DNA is TGCGCCAGCAGTGAGCCGATCTCTAGCGGGGTTTACGAGCAGTACTTC. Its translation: CASSEPISSGVYEQYF.